The 21 T cell receptor beta chains presented below share a single source sample, sequenced in a study of blood T cells in healthy people across ages. For the second PCR, which ran for roughly 6 to 12 cycles, a sample-barcoded 5' primer and a J-beta primer mix were used. TCRdb redid the calling of the 5' RACE reads with MiXCR, one entry per CDR3 protein. The sample contains about 1.4 million distinct CDR3 sequences, roughly 64% of which appear only once. Material for sequencing was blood. Every receptor here comes from a man younger than 35 in good health.

The rearrangement joins TRBV7-9 to TRBJ1-5; TRBD1 matches at 10 bases. There are 14 residues in the CDR3. In germline, CDR1 is SEHNR, CDR2 FQNEAQ (reference sequence). The ends lost 5 bases at V and 10 bases at J; junction bases unmatched: 8. CDR3 sequence: CASSPTGGPSPQHF. In nucleotides, the CDR3 is TGTGCCAGCAGCCCGACAGGGGGCCCTTCCCCCCAGCATTTT. The full variable domain, in which reference TRBV7-9 and TRBJ1-5 provide the parts outside the CDR3, is DTGVSQNPRHKITKRGQNVTFRCDPISEHNRLYWYRQTLGQGPEFLTYFQNEAQLEKSRLLSDRFSAERPKGSFSTLEIQRTEQGDSAMYLCASSPTGGPSPQHFGDGTRLSIL.

The chain is built from TRBV5-1 and TRBJ1-4; 8 bases match TRBD1. There are 15 residues in the CDR3. Germline V lookup: CDR1 SGHRS, CDR2 YFSETQ. J was trimmed by 8 bases and V by 3 bases; bases with no gene match: 9. The CDR3 sequence is CASSSDRAGREKLFF. The CDR3 DNA is TGCGCCAGCAGCTCGGACAGGGCGGGTCGCGAAAAACTGTTTTTT.

The CDR3 nucleotides read TGTGCCATCAATGGGGGGGGCAGCGCCTACGAGCAGTACTTC. It codes for CAINGGGSAYEQYF. The chain is built from TRBV10-3 and TRBJ2-4; D is perhaps TRBD2 (7 bases). TRBJ2-7 matches the DNA end more closely, so the J call is doubtful. Germline values: CDR1 ENHRY, CDR2 SYGVKD. The CDR3 spans 14 residues.

The table lists this clonotype with a few counts. This chain uses TRBV7-6 with TRBJ2-3; D not resolved. Germline CDR1 is SGHVS and CDR2 is FNYEAQ. Trimming removed 8 bases at V and 2 bases at J, with 14 bases between. The CDR3 runs 14 residues. The CDR3 DNA follows: TGTGCCAGCCAGGCGGCCCGAGCCACAGATACGCAGTATTTT. Translating gives CASQAARATDTQYF.

The V gene is TRBV4-3, the J gene TRBJ1-4; 8 nucleotides align to TRBD1. Germline lookup yields CDR1 LGHNA and CDR2 YSLEER. J was trimmed by 8 bases and V by 1 base; bases with no gene match: 3. The CDR3 is made up of 14 amino acids. CDR3: CASSQADRAEKLFF. The CDR3 DNA is TGCGCCAGCAGCCAAGCGGACAGGGCCGAAAAACTGTTTTTT.

This chain joins TRBV7-2 and TRBJ2-3; D unresolved. CDR1 and CDR2 from the germline V gene are SGHTA and FQGNSA. Trimming shortened V by 4 bases and J by 4 bases, and 12 bases separated the two germline ends. There are 14 residues in the CDR3. This CDR3 is CASSSIGQADTQYF. The CDR3 DNA follows: TGTGCCAGCAGCTCCATCGGTCAGGCAGATACGCAGTATTTT.

In this sample, this clonotype turned up a few times. The chain combines TRBV29-1 with TRBJ2-3; perhaps TRBD1 as D (5 bases). V was trimmed by 6 bases and J by 13 bases, leaving 8 bases between them. CDR3 size: 8 residues. Germline V gives CDR1 SQVTM, CDR2 ANQGSEA. The CDR3 is CSVQQEYF. CDR3 nucleotides: TGCAGCGTCCAACAGGAGTATTTT.

The chain is built from TRBV5-6 and TRBJ1-4; D ambiguous. CDR1 and CDR2 (germline): SGHDT, YYEEEE. This CDR3 comprises 15 residues. Trimming stripped 3 bases from V and 6 bases from J, with 15 bases between. CDR3 loop: CASSSSSGGYEKLFF. The DNA of the CDR3 is TGTGCCAGCAGCTCTTCGTCCGGCGGATATGAAAAACTGTTTTTT.

V is TRBV30 and J is TRBJ1-1; no clear D. Trimming stripped 0 bases from V and 3 bases from J, with 11 bases between. The CDR3 loop spans 14 amino acids. Germline CDR1 reads GTSNPN; CDR2 reads SVGIG (reference sequence). The CDR3 DNA is TGTGCCTGGAGTGTACAAGAACTCTACACTGAAGCTTTCTTT. Amino acids: CAWSVQELYTEAFF.

V and J are TRBV20-1 and TRBJ1-4; D not certain. The CDR3 has 15 residues. Deletions cut 5 bases from V and 1 base from J, with 14 bases between. Germline CDR1 reads DFQATT; CDR2 reads SNEGSKA (reference sequence). The DNA of the CDR3 is TGCAGTGCTGTTTACGAAGGGAGAACTAATGAAAAACTGTTTTTT. This translates into CSAVYEGRTNEKLFF.

The chain employs TRBV9 and TRBJ2-5, with TRBD1 as a possible D gene (6 bases). V lost 0 bases, J lost 2 bases, and 8 bases lay in between. Germline CDR1 reads SGDLS; CDR2 reads YYNGEE. This CDR3 contains 14 residues. The CDR3 DNA reads TGTGCCAGCAGCGTAGACAGGGCTCAAGAGACCCAGTACTTC. It encodes CASSVDRAQETQYF.

The J gene is TRBJ1-6, the V gene TRBV7-9; D not certain. Germline assignment: CDR1 SEHNR and CDR2 FQNEAQ (reference sequence). The V end was cut by 4 bases, the J end by 13 bases, with 14 bases between. The CDR3 length is 13 residues. For the CDR3, the DNA is TGTGCCAGCAGCTCACCCTCCGAGTCGCCCCTCCACTTT. It yields the protein CASSSPSESPLHF.

The chain couples TRBV4-1 to TRBJ1-5; D might be TRBD1 (6 bases). The V end lost 4 bases, the J end lost 3 bases, and 13 bases lay between the germline ends. The CDR3 sequence is 15 residues long. Germline-derived CDR1 and CDR2 are MGHRA and YSYEKL. The CDR3 loop reads CASSPETGANQPQHF. CDR3 sequence (DNA): TGCGCCAGCAGCCCGGAGACGGGGGCCAATCAGCCCCAGCATTTT.

The gene calls are TRBV28 and TRBJ2-3, with 7 nucleotides matching TRBD1. This CDR3 is built from 14 residues. Germline CDR1 is MDHEN and CDR2 is SYDVKM. With V trimmed by 8 bases and J by 1 base, 6 bases remained unmatched. CDR3 sequence (DNA): TGTGCCAGCGTGAGACAGGGCCGCACAGATACGCAGTATTTT. It translates to CASVRQGRTDTQYF.

The V and J genes are TRBV28 and TRBJ2-3, with D perhaps being TRBD1 or TRBD2 (5 bases each). V shed 3 bases and J shed 2 bases, with 9 bases lying between them. The CDR3 is 14 amino acids. Germline V CDR1 and CDR2: MDHEN, SYDVKM. CDR3 DNA sequence: TGTGCCAGCAGTTTCGACGGGGCCACAGATACGCAGTATTTT. Its translation: CASSFDGATDTQYF. The complete variable domain, with remaining parts taken from reference TRBV28 and TRBJ2-3, reads DVKVTQSSRYLVKRTGEKVFLECVQDMDHENMFWYRQDPGLGLRLIYFSYDVKMKEKGDIPEGYSVSREKKERFSLILESASTNQTSMYLCASSFDGATDTQYFGPGTRLTVL.

In this sample, this clonotype turned up once. The chain recombines TRBV28 with TRBJ1-5; TRBD1 aligns across 8 bases. CDR1 and CDR2 (germline): MDHEN, SYDVKM. After removal of 6 bases from V and 6 bases from J, the junction contained 7 bases not matched to a gene. The CDR3 extends over 14 amino acids. CDR3 sequence reads: CASSDRGYSQPQHF. CDR3 DNA: TGTGCCAGCAGCGACAGGGGTTACAGTCAGCCCCAGCATTTT. Full variable domain (outside the CDR3, taken from reference TRBV28 and TRBJ1-5): DVKVTQSSRYLVKRTGEKVFLECVQDMDHENMFWYRQDPGLGLRLIYFSYDVKMKEKGDIPEGYSVSREKKERFSLILESASTNQTSMYLCASSDRGYSQPQHFGDGTRLSIL.

This chain uses TRBV20-1 with TRBJ2-1; D possibly corresponds to TRBD1 (5 bases). Per germline, CDR1 DFQATT and CDR2 SNEGSKA (reference sequence). CDR3 length equals 13 residues. V was cut by 1 base and J by 4 bases, with 8 bases left in between. The CDR3 DNA reads TGCAGTGCTAGAGCGGACACTTACAATGAGCAGTTCTTC. Its protein product is CSARADTYNEQFF.

The chain recombines TRBV2 with TRBJ2-4; tentative D call: TRBD2 (6 bases). The assigned J gene may be wrong: the sequence end matches TRBJ2-7 better. The germline gives CDR1 SNHLY, CDR2 FYNNEI. The CDR3 loop spans 14 amino acids. CDR3 sequence (DNA): TGTGCCAGCAGTGCTCGGGGGTATAAATACGAGCAGTACTTC. It codes for CASSARGYKYEQYF.

In its sample, this clonotype was seen many times. V is TRBV20-1 and J is TRBJ2-1; D is ambiguous. The V end lost 2 bases, the J end lost 4 bases, and 3 bases lay between the germline ends. This CDR3 has 11 amino acids. From germline, CDR1 is DFQATT and CDR2 SNEGSKA (reference sequence). CDR3 loop: CSARLYNEQFF. The CDR3 region has the DNA TGCAGTGCTAGACTTTACAATGAGCAGTTCTTC.

In its sample, this clonotype was seen many times. The chain is built from TRBV12-3 or TRBV12-4 and TRBJ2-3; D perhaps matches TRBD2 (5 bases). The CDR3 covers 14 residues. V dropped 5 bases and J dropped 1 base, with 10 bases sitting between them. The CDR3 coding sequence is TGTGCCAGCAGTGGACTGGGAGGCACAGATACGCAGTATTTT. Protein product: CASSGLGGTDTQYF.

The CDR3 protein is CASSVGPDVEQYF. The CDR3 DNA reads TGTGCCAGCAGTGTAGGTCCGGACGTTGAGCAGTACTTC. This chain uses TRBV25-1 with TRBJ2-5; D is uncertain. This CDR3 region has 13 residues. Germline-derived CDR1 and CDR2 are MGHDK and SYGVNS. The germline V and J ends were trimmed by 4 bases and 11 bases, with 17 bases remaining between them.